The 22 T cell receptor beta chains in this list originate from one sample, sequenced in a study of blood T cell repertoires in COVID-19 (dated by TCRdb to 2018 to 2021). To prepare the library, the immunoSEQ multiplex PCR assay was applied. Imported from immuneACCESS, the table was reduced by TCRdb to in-frame sequences with V and J called. These copies leave out some clones; in studies compared against another copy, an unresolved V gene accounts for under half, and the cause of the remainder is not known. The sample includes approximately 180,000 clones, with 80% to 90% observed a single time. The ten largest make up about a tenth of the sample. Sequencing was performed on peripheral blood. These receptors were taken from a human donor with active or convalescent COVID-19. The donor label of this sample is uncertain.

The rearrangement links TRBV28 to TRBJ1-1; unclear D gene. With 1 base removed from V and 0 bases from J, the gap between germline ends came to 9 bases. CDR1 MDHEN and CDR2 SYDVKM come from the germline V gene. The CDR3 extends over 15 amino acids. In nucleotides, the CDR3 is TGTGCCAGCAGTTTATCCCAGAATGTGAACACTGAAGCTTTCTTT. This translates into CASSLSQNVNTEAFF.

This chain joins TRBV28 and TRBJ2-1; 8 nucleotides match TRBD2. The length of the CDR3 is 15 residues. The ends lost 2 bases at V and 7 bases at J; junction bases unmatched: 7. Per germline, CDR1 MDHEN and CDR2 SYDVKM. CDR3 amino acids: CASSLPSSGPNEQFF. The CDR3 region has the DNA TGTGCCAGCAGTTTACCATCTAGCGGGCCGAATGAGCAGTTCTTC.

The chain is built from TRBV7-2 and TRBJ2-5; TRBD2 aligns across 12 bases. Germline CDR1 and CDR2: SGHTA and FQGNSA. V lost 5 bases and J lost 4; bases outside the gene matches: 5. This CDR3 contains 15 residues. DNA for the CDR3: TGTGCCAGCAGCCGGACTAGCGGGGCCCCAGAGACCCAGTACTTC. Its translation: CASSRTSGAPETQYF.

The chain employs TRBV4-2 and TRBJ2-7; 9 bases are a match to TRBD2. After removal of 0 bases from V and 7 bases from J, the junction contained 1 base not matched to a gene. Per the germline V gene, CDR1 is LGHNA and CDR2 is YNFKEQ. The CDR3 is 13 amino acids. The CDR3 reads CASSQDLAGEQYF. The CDR3 DNA reads TGTGCCAGCAGCCAAGATCTAGCGGGAGAGCAGTACTTC.

This chain joins TRBV18 and TRBJ2-4; no reliable D call. The germline V gene has CDR1 KGHSH and CDR2 LQKENI. Trimming removed 0 bases at V and 10 bases at J, with 7 bases between. The CDR3 sequence is 12 residues long. The CDR3 DNA follows: TGTGCCAGCTCACCACCCATGAGAATTCAGTACTTC. Its protein is CASSPPMRIQYF.

This clone appeared once. The chain recombines TRBV25-1 with TRBJ2-1, with TRBD2 matching over 8 bases. The CDR3 extends over 16 amino acids. Germline CDR1 reads MGHDK; CDR2 reads SYGVNS. V trimming: 1 base; J trimming: 4 bases; junction bases outside the gene matches: 6. The CDR3 is CASSESGSGIYNEQFF. The CDR3 bases are TGTGCCAGCAGTGAATCGGGTAGCGGGATTTACAATGAGCAGTTCTTC.

This chain links TRBV14 with TRBJ2-5; possibly TRBD2 for D (6 bases). V gave up 8 bases and J gave up 4 bases, with 23 bases separating them. This CDR3 spans 16 amino acids. Germline V gene data show CDR1 as SGHDN and CDR2 as FVKESK. CDR3 sequence: CASARRAGQMGETQYF. As DNA, the CDR3 is TGTGCCAGCGCTCGAAGGGCGGGGCAGATGGGAGAGACCCAGTACTTC.

V usage is TRBV4-1 and J usage is TRBJ1-2; D not certain. The CDR3 loop spans 16 amino acids. Looked up from germline, CDR1 is MGHRA and CDR2 is YSYEKL. V dropped 0 bases and J dropped 8 bases, with 19 bases sitting between them. The CDR3 sequence: CASSQEGRLSEGGYTF. The CDR3 DNA is TGCGCCAGCAGCCAAGAGGGGAGACTTTCTGAGGGCGGCTACACCTTC.

This clone came up many times. V gene TRBV5-6 combines with J gene TRBJ2-7; no reliable D call. V lost 1 base and J lost 3, with 5 bases in between. The CDR3 extends over 12 amino acids. Looked up from germline, CDR1 is SGHDT and CDR2 is YYEEEE. CDR3: CASSLSSYEQYF. The CDR3 region has the DNA TGTGCCAGCAGCTTGTCTAGCTACGAGCAGTACTTC.

This chain links TRBV7-9 with TRBJ2-7; D may be TRBD1 (5 bases). Germline V CDR1 and CDR2: SEHNR, FQNEAQ (reference sequence). V lost 5 bases and J 0 bases, leaving 17 bases between the germline ends. This CDR3 has 16 residues. CDR3 sequence (DNA): TGTGCCAGCAGCGGCTCTGGGGCCTTGAGCTCCTACGAGCAGTACTTC. Protein product: CASSGSGALSSYEQYF.

The chain uses TRBV19 and TRBJ1-3; 7 nucleotides line up with TRBD1. CDR1 LNHDA and CDR2 SQIVND come from the germline V gene (reference sequence). The V segment lost 7 bases and the J segment 1 base; nucleotides outside the gene matches: 7. This CDR3 comprises 15 residues. The CDR3 DNA reads TGTGCCAGTAAGGGGAGCAGGGGGTCTGGAAACACCATATATTTT. It codes for CASKGSRGSGNTIYF.

This chain connects TRBV6-2 or TRBV6-3 to TRBJ1-1; D is perhaps TRBD1 (6 bases). The germline V gene encodes CDR1 MNHEY and CDR2 SVGEGT. CDR3 size: 16 residues. Trimming cost V 1 base and J 1 base, with 13 bases left between them. CDR3 bases: TGTGCCAGCAGTTACTTAACAGGGACCGGGAACACTGAAGCTTTCTTT. This encodes CASSYLTGTGNTEAFF.

The J gene is TRBJ2-6, the V gene TRBV11-1, with D possibly matching TRBD2 (5 bases). V dropped 0 bases and J dropped 3 bases, with 6 bases sitting between them. Germline V gene sequence: CDR1 SGHAT, CDR2 FQDESV (reference sequence). The CDR3 is 15 residues long. The CDR3 DNA sequence: TGTGCCAGCAGCTTAGCGAGGGTTGGGGCCAACGTCCTGACTTTC. Translated: CASSLARVGANVLTF.

The CDR3 bases are TGTGCCAGCAGCTTATCTTATGGCGGCCAAGAGACCCAGTACTTC. Translating gives CASSLSYGGQETQYF. V is TRBV7-2 and J is TRBJ2-5; no clear D gene. The CDR3 is 15 amino acids. Germline-derived CDR1 and CDR2 are SGHTA and FQGNSA. V gave up 2 bases and J gave up 1 base, with 11 bases separating them.

The chain is built from TRBV29-1 and TRBJ1-3; TRBD1 agrees at 7 bases. Trimming took 4 bases from V and 0 from J; bases not matched to a gene: 9. This CDR3 is built from 16 residues. CDR1 is SQVTM and CDR2 is ANQGSEA in the germline V gene. Here the CDR3 reads CSVGQGVANSGNTIYF. The CDR3 nucleotides are TGCAGCGTTGGGCAGGGGGTGGCTAACTCTGGAAACACCATATATTTT.

The CDR3 protein is CASSPSGEETQYF. For the CDR3, the DNA is TGTGCCAGCTCCCCCAGCGGAGAAGAGACCCAGTACTTC. The chain carries TRBV6-5 and TRBJ2-5; possible D gene TRBD2, 5 bases. CDR3 length: 13 residues. Germline lookup yields CDR1 MNHEY and CDR2 SVGAGI. Trimming stripped 8 bases from V and 3 bases from J, with 13 bases between.

The chain couples TRBV11-3 to TRBJ2-7, with D tentatively TRBD2 (5 bases). The germline V gene has CDR1 SGHNT and CDR2 YENEEA. The CDR3 spans 16 residues. V lost 0 bases and J 0 bases, leaving 12 bases between the germline ends. CDR3 protein: CASSLEGGWSSYEQYF. CDR3 nucleotide sequence: TGTGCCAGCAGCTTAGAAGGCGGGTGGAGCTCCTACGAGCAGTACTTC.

This chain connects TRBV23-1 to TRBJ2-7; D is perhaps TRBD1 (5 bases). TRBV23-1 belongs to the ORF category, with a function that is uncertain. The V and J ends lost 0 bases and 7 bases respectively, with 16 bases between them. CDR3 size: 15 residues. The CDR3 here is CASSQSSTVLFEQYF. The DNA for the CDR3 is TGCGCCAGCAGTCAATCGTCGACAGTGCTTTTTGAGCAGTACTTC.

This clone was detected only once. The genes are TRBV5-5 and TRBJ1-4; the D gene is possibly TRBD1 (5 bases). This CDR3 comprises 14 residues. CDR1 is SGHKS, CDR2 YYEKEE, per germline (reference sequence). V lost 4 bases, J lost 0 bases, and 7 bases lay in between. CDR3 sequence: CASSLTATNEKLFF. The CDR3 nucleotides read TGTGCCAGCAGCCTGACAGCAACTAATGAAAAACTGTTTTTT.

The V and J genes are TRBV4-2 and TRBJ2-7; 11 bases match TRBD2. CDR3 size: 17 residues. J gave up 2 bases and V 1 base, and 7 bases lay outside the gene matches. Per the germline V gene, CDR1 is LGHNA and CDR2 is YNFKEQ. The CDR3 nucleotides read TGTGCCAGCAGCCAAGGTGGCCTAGCGGGAGGCCCCTACGAGCAGTACTTC. It encodes CASSQGGLAGGPYEQYF.

The chain recombines TRBV28 with TRBJ2-2; a possible D gene is TRBD2 (6 bases). The CDR3 totals 15 residues. Germline lookup yields CDR1 MDHEN and CDR2 SYDVKM. Trimming removed 8 bases at V and 6 bases at J, with 19 bases between. The CDR3 DNA sequence: TGTGCCAGCCTCCCCCGGATTAGCGGAGCCGGGGAGCTGTTTTTT. Translation: CASLPRISGAGELFF. Complete variable domain (other parts from reference TRBV28 and TRBJ2-2): DVKVTQSSRYLVKRTGEKVFLECVQDMDHENMFWYRQDPGLGLRLIYFSYDVKMKEKGDIPEGYSVSREKKERFSLILESASTNQTSMYLCASLPRISGAGELFFGEGSRLTVL.

The chain combines TRBV5-1 with TRBJ2-1; 9 bases agree with TRBD1. The germline gives CDR1 SGHRS, CDR2 YFSETQ. Unmatched junction bases numbered 7, after V lost 6 bases and J lost 9 bases. The CDR3 loop spans 13 amino acids. CDR3 protein: CASTRDREGEQFF. The CDR3 coding sequence is TGCGCCAGCACCAGGGACAGGGAGGGTGAGCAGTTCTTC.